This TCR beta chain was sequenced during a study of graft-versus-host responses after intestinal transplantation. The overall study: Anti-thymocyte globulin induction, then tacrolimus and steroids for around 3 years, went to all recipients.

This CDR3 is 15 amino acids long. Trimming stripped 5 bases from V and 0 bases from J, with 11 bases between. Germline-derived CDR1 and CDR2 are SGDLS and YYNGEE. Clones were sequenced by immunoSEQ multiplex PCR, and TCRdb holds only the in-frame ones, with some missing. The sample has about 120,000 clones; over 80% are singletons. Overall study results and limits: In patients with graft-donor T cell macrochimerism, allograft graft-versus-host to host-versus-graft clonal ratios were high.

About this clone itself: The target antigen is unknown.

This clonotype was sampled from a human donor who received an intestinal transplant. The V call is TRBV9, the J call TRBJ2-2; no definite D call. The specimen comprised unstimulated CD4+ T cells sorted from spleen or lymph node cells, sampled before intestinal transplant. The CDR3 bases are TGTGCCAGCAGTCGTACTCGGTCGAACACCGGGGAGCTGTTTTTT. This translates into CASSRTRSNTGELFF.